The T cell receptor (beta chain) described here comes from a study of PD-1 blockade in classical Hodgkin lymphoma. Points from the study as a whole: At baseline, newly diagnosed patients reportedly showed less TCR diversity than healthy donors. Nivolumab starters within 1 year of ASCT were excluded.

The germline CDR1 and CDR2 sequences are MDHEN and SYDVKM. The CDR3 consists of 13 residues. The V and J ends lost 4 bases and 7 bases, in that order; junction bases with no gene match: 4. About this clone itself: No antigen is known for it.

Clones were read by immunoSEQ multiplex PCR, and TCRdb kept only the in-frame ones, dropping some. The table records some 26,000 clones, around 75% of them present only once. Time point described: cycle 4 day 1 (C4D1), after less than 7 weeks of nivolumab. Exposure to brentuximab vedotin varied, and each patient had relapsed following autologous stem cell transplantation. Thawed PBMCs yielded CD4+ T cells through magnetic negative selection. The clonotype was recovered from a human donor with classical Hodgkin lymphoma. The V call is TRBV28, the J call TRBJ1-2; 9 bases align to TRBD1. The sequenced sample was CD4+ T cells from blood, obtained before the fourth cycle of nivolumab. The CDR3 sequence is CASSSGQGSGYTF. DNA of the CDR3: TGTGCCAGCAGTTCGGGACAGGGATCTGGCTACACCTTC.